This T cell receptor beta chain was identified in a study of molecular identifiers for immune sequencing clone quantification. Study conclusions and caveats: Highly expanded clone sizes could be underestimated through barcode sharing by identical TCR molecules.

Every naive CD8 library was made from between 20,000 and 1,000,000 sorted cells with 10%, 30% or 50% RNA. As for this clonotype: The antigen is unknown.

Methods described previously, with TCR primers listed, were used for bulk TCR libraries. TCRdb reprocessed the PCR reads via MiXCR and lists one record per CDR3 protein. The sample holds approximately 550,000 distinct CDR3 sequences, 25% seen once. Germline trimming cut 1 base from V and 3 bases from J; bases unmatched to any gene: 10. Looked up from germline, CDR1 is SEHNR and CDR2 is FQNEAQ (reference sequence). This CDR3 comprises 18 residues. The clonotype was recovered from a human donor in good health. Some libraries in this study had Jurkat cell RNA spiked in. The chain employs TRBV7-9 and TRBJ2-1, with TRBD2 identical over 9 bases. The sequencing sample was made of naive CD8+ T cells from blood, with Jurkat cell RNA spiked in. Subset meaning: FACS-sorted CD8+CD4-CCR7+CD45RA+ naive T cells. CDR3: CASSLGRGSSGIYNEQFF. The CDR3 DNA is TGTGCCAGCAGCTTAGGCCGGGGGTCTAGCGGGATCTACAATGAGCAGTTCTTC.